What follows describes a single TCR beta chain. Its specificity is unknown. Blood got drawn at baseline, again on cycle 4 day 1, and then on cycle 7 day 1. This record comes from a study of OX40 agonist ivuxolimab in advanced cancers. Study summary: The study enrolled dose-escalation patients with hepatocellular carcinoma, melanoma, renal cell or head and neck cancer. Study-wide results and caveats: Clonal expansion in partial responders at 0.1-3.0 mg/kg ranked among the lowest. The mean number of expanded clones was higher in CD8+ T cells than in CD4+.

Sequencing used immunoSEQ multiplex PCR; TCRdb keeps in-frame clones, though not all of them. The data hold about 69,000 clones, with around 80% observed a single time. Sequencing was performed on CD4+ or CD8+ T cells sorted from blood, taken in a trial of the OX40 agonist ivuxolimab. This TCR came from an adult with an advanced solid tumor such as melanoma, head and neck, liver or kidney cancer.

CDR3 nucleotide sequence: TGTGCCAGTAGTATAGATCCCTCTAGCGGGAGGCTTCGCGAGCAGTACTTC. This codes for CASSIDPSSGRLREQYF. The J gene is TRBJ2-7, the V gene TRBV19; 11 nucleotides match TRBD2. V trimming: 0 bases; J trimming: 6 bases; junction bases outside the gene matches: 10. Germline V lookup: CDR1 LNHDA, CDR2 SQIVND (reference sequence). There are 17 residues in the CDR3.